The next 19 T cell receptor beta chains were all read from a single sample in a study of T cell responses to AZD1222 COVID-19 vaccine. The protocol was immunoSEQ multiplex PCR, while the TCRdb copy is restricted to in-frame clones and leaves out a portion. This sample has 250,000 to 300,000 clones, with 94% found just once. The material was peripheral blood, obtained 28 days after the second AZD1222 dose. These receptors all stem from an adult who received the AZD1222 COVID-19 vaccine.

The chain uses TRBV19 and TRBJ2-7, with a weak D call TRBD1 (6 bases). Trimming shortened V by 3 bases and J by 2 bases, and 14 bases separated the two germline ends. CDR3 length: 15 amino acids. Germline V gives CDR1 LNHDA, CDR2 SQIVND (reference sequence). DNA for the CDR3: TGTGCCAGTAGTATCGCGCAGGGGTCCGCCTACGAGCAGTACTTC. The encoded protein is CASSIAQGSAYEQYF.

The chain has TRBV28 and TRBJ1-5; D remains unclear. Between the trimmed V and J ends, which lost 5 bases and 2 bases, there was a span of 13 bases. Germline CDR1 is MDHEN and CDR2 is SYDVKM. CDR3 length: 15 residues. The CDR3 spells CASSLPGEGNQPQHF. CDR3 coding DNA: TGTGCCAGCAGTCTCCCCGGGGAAGGCAATCAGCCCCAGCATTTT.

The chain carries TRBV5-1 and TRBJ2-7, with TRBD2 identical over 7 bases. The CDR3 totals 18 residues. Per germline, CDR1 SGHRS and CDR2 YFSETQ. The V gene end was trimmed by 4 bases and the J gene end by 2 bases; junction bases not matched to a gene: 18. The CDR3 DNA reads TGCGCCAGCAGCGCTCTGACTAGCACCCCAGGGAGAGCCTACGAGCAGTACTTC. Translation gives CASSALTSTPGRAYEQYF.

CDR3 protein: CAIRTGDNEQFF. In DNA, the CDR3 is TGTGCCATCAGGACAGGGGATAATGAGCAGTTCTTC. The V gene is TRBV10-3, the J gene TRBJ2-1; 8 bases align to TRBD1. Trimming removed 6 bases from V and 7 bases from J; junction bases left unmatched: 2. Germline V gene data show CDR1 as ENHRY and CDR2 as SYGVKD. The length of the CDR3 is 12 residues.

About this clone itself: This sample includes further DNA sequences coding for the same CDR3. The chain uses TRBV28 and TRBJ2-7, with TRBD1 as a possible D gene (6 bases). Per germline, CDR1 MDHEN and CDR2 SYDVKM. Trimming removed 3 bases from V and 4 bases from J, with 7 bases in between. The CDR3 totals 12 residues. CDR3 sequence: CASSFQGYEQYF. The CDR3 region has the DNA TGTGCCAGCAGTTTCCAGGGGTACGAGCAGTACTTC.

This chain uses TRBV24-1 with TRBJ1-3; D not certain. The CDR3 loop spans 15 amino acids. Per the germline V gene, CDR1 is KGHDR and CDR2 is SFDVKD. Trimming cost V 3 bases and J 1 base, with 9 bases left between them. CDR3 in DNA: TGTGCCACCAGTGATCCATCCAGTTCTGGAAACACCATATATTTT. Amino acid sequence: CATSDPSSSGNTIYF.

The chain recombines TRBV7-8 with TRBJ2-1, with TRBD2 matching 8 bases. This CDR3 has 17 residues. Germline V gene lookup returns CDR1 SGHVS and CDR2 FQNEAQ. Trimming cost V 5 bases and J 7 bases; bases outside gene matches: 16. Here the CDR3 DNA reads TGTGCCAGCAGCCAAAGGAGCCTACAGCGGGAGAAGAATGAGCAGTTCTTC. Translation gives CASSQRSLQREKNEQFF.

The CDR3, as DNA: TGCGCCAGCAGCTTGGAGCCGGGTCCCGGGGCTAATGAAAAACTGTTTTTT. This gives the protein CASSLEPGPGANEKLFF. The V and J genes are TRBV5-1 and TRBJ1-4; D remains unclear. CDR1 and CDR2 from the germline V gene are SGHRS and YFSETQ. The CDR3 covers 17 residues. Trimming removed 0 bases from V and 3 bases from J, with 15 bases in between.

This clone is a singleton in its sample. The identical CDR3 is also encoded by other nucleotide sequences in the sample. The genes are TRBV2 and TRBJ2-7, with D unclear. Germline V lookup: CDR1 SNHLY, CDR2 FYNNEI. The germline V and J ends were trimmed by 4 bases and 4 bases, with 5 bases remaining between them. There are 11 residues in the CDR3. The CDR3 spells CASSALYEQYF. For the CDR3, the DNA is TGTGCCAGCAGTGCGCTATACGAGCAGTACTTC.

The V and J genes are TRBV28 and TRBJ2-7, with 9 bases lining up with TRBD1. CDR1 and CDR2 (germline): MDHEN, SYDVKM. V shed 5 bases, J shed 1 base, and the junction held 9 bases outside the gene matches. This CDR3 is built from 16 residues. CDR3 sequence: CASSPFAGTGSYEQYF. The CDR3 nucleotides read TGTGCCAGCAGTCCGTTCGCCGGGACAGGGTCCTACGAGCAGTACTTC.

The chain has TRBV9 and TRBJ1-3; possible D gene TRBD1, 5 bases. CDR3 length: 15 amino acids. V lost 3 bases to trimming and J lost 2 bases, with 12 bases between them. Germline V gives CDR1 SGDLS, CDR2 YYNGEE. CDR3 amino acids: CASSEAGRTGNTIYF. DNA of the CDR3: TGTGCCAGCAGCGAAGCAGGGAGGACTGGAAACACCATATATTTT.

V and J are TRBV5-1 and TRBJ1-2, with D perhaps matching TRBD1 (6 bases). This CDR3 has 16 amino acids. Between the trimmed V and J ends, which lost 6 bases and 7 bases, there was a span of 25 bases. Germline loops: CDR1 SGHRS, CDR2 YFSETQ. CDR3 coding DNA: TGCGCCAGCACCCCGGGGTGGCAGGGGCATCTTATTGGCTACACCTTC. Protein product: CASTPGWQGHLIGYTF.

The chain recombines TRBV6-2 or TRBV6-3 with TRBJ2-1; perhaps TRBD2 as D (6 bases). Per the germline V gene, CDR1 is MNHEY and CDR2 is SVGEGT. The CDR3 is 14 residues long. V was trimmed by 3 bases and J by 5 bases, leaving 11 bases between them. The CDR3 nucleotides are TGTGCCAGCAGTTATGCGGGAACCCACAATGAGCAGTTCTTC. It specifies CASSYAGTHNEQFF.

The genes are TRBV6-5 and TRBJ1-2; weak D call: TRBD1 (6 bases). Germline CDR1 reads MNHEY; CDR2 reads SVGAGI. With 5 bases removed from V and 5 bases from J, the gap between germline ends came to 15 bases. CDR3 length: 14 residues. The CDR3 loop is CASSPQGVGYGYTF. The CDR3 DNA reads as TGTGCCAGCAGTCCACAGGGAGTCGGTTATGGCTACACCTTC.

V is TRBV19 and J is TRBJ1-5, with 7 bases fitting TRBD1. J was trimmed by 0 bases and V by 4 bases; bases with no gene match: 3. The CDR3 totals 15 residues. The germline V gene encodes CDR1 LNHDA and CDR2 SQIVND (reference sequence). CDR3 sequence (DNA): TGTGCCAGTAGTACCTACAGGGGTAGCAATCAGCCCCAGCATTTT. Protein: CASSTYRGSNQPQHF. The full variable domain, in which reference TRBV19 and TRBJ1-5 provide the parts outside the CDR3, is DGGITQSPKYLFRKEGQNVTLSCEQNLNHDAMYWYRQDPGQGLRLIYYSQIVNDFQKGDIAEGYSVSREKKESFPLTVTSAQKNPTAFYLCASSTYRGSNQPQHFGDGTRLSIL.

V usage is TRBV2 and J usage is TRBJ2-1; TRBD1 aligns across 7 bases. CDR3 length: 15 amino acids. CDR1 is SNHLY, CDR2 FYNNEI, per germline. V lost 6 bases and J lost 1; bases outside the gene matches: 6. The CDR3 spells CASSLEGASYNEQFF. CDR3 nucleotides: TGTGCCAGCAGCCTTGAGGGGGCGTCCTACAATGAGCAGTTCTTC.

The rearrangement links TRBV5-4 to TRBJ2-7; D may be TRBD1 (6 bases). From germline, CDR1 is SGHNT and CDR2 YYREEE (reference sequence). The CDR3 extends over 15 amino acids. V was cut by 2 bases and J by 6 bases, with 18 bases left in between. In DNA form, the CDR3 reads TGTGCCAGCAGCTTATTCCCTAGCAGAGGGGGCGAGCAGTACTTC. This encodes CASSLFPSRGGEQYF.

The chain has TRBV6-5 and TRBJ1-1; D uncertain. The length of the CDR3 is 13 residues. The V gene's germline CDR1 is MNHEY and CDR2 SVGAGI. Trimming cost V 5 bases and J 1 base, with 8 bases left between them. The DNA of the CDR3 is TGTGCCAGCAGTACCAATGGGAACACTGAAGCTTTCTTT. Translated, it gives CASSTNGNTEAFF.

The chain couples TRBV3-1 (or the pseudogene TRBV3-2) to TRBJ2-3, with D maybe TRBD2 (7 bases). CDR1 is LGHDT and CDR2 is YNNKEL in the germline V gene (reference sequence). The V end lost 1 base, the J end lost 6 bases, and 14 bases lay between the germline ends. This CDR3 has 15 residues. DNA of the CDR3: TGTGCCAGCAGCCAAGTAGGGGGGGCGCGGGATACGCAGTATTTT. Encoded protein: CASSQVGGARDTQYF.